One and the same sample provided the 2 T cell receptor beta chains below, sequenced in a study of blood T cell repertoires in COVID-19. Clones were sequenced by immunoSEQ multiplex PCR, and TCRdb holds only the in-frame ones, with some missing. The data contain about 300,000 clones, around 88% of them singletons. What was sequenced was peripheral blood. The receptors originated from a woman younger than 45 who had recovered from COVID-19.

This sequence joins TRBV3-1 (or the pseudogene TRBV3-2) and TRBJ1-5, with no clear D. V lost 4 bases and J 8 bases, leaving 9 bases between the germline ends. CDR1 LGHDT and CDR2 YNNKEL come from the germline V gene (reference sequence). CDR3 length: 12 residues. The CDR3 sequence: CASSRPGKPQHF. DNA for the CDR3: TGTGCCAGCAGCCGGCCGGGGAAGCCCCAGCATTTT.

The chain links TRBV24-1 to TRBJ2-1; TRBD1 agrees at 10 bases. After removal of 4 bases from V and 5 bases from J, the junction contained 7 bases not matched to a gene. Germline loops: CDR1 KGHDR, CDR2 SFDVKD. The CDR3 extends over 16 amino acids. CDR3 DNA: TGTGCCACCAGTGACTCCGGGACAGGGGTTGACAATGAGCAGTTCTTC. It encodes CATSDSGTGVDNEQFF.